This T cell receptor (beta chain) came from a study of blood T cell repertoires in COVID-19. Study at large: Spain, Italy and the United States supplied samples that represented acute and convalescent COVID-19.

Some clones are missing from TCRdb's copy, which holds only in-frame ones; the method was immunoSEQ multiplex PCR. Among some 200,000 clones, 85% to 90% were seen once, and the ten largest hold 0.6% to 0.9%. The CDR3 sequence is 14 residues long. Per the germline V gene, CDR1 is MNHEY and CDR2 is SVGAGI. V lost 7 bases to trimming and J lost 5 bases; unmatched junction nucleotides: 11. The V gene is TRBV6-5, the J gene TRBJ2-7; 7 bases fit TRBD2. The origin of this receptor is an older woman with acute or convalescent COVID-19. Sequenced material: peripheral blood. The CDR3 loop reads CASTTPGRLHEQYF. For the CDR3, the DNA is TGTGCCAGCACCACTCCCGGGAGGCTCCACGAGCAGTACTTC.